This entry lists 8 T cell receptor beta chains sequenced from one sample in a study of beta chain features in type 1 diabetes. General observations from the study: Shorter TCRB CDR3s, moderately but significantly so, were found in Type 1 diabetes patients in all four CD4+ subsets.

cDNA synthesis used the whole RNA isolate, giving expressed TCRB sequences. Profiling relied on immunoSEQ multiplex PCR, and the TCRdb table lists in-frame clones only, not all of them. Of more than 100,000 clones in the sample, around 9% were seen once. These receptors are not linked to any known antigen. Specimen: central memory CD4+ T cells from blood. Receptors were obtained from a man aged 25 to 45 with type 1 diabetes.

The rearrangement joins TRBV28 to TRBJ2-5, with 7 bases fitting TRBD2. Germline CDR1 is MDHEN and CDR2 is SYDVKM. V dropped 8 bases and J dropped 0; count of bases not matched to a gene: 9. The CDR3 length is 15 residues. CDR3 loop: CASSVGGGYQETQYF. The CDR3 DNA sequence: TGTGCCAGCTCTGTGGGCGGGGGATACCAAGAGACCCAGTACTTC.

This clone was seen a few times. The chain employs TRBV7-2 and TRBJ2-7, with D perhaps matching TRBD2 (6 bases). V gave up 3 bases and J gave up 7 bases, with 16 bases separating them. Germline CDR1 SGHTA, CDR2 FQGNSA. The CDR3 extends over 14 amino acids. The CDR3 bases are TGTGCCAGCAGCTTCTCCTTCCTTGGGGGGGAGCAGTACTTC. This sequence encodes CASSFSFLGGEQYF.

The V gene is TRBV2, the J gene TRBJ2-7, with TRBD2 as a possible D gene (6 bases). The CDR3 is made up of 14 amino acids. CDR1 and CDR2 (germline): SNHLY, FYNNEI. Trimming removed 6 bases from V and 2 bases from J, with 14 bases in between. This CDR3 reads CASRGGTTTYEQYF. The CDR3 DNA sequence: TGTGCCAGCAGAGGAGGGACCACCACCTACGAGCAGTACTTC.

This clone was seen more than once but under ten times. The chain is built from TRBV9 and TRBJ2-1; D might be TRBD1 (5 bases). This CDR3 has 16 residues. The V gene's germline CDR1 is SGDLS and CDR2 YYNGEE. V shed 2 bases and J shed 2 bases, with 14 bases lying between them. The CDR3, as DNA: TGTGCCAGCAGCGTTCAGGCAGGGAATGCCTACAATGAGCAGTTCTTC. It is translated as CASSVQAGNAYNEQFF.

This clone has more than one count but fewer than ten. The rearrangement links TRBV29-1 to TRBJ1-5, with TRBD1 as a possible D gene (6 bases). V lost 5 bases to trimming and J lost 4 bases, with 9 bases between them. This CDR3 is built from 12 residues. Germline CDR1 is SQVTM and CDR2 is ANQGSEA. The DNA for the CDR3 is TGCAGCGTTCGGACAGCTAATCAGCCCCAGCATTTT. Residues: CSVRTANQPQHF. The variable domain in full, completed from reference TRBV29-1 and TRBJ1-5, reads SAVISQKPSRDICQRGTSLTIQCQVDSQVTMMFWYRQQPGQSLTLIATANQGSEATYESGFVIDKFPISRPNLTFSTLTVSNMSPEDSSIYLCSVRTANQPQHFGDGTRLSIL.

The chain has TRBV5-4 and TRBJ1-2; no reliable D call. Per germline, CDR1 SGHNT and CDR2 YYREEE (reference sequence). The CDR3 is 13 amino acids. Trimming removed 4 bases from V and 8 bases from J, with 15 bases in between. The CDR3 DNA reads as TGTGCCAGCAGCCCGGGGAAGGGATACGGCTACACCTTC. Its protein product is CASSPGKGYGYTF.

The rearrangement uses TRBV10-3 and TRBJ1-1; 7 bases map to TRBD1. Germline CDR1 ENHRY, CDR2 SYGVKD. The junction had 7 bases not matched to a gene; V was cut back by 3 bases and J by 3 bases. CDR3 length equals 15 residues. For the CDR3, the DNA is TGTGCCATCAGTGATTCCGGGACAGTGGACACTGAAGCTTTCTTT. Protein sequence: CAISDSGTVDTEAFF.

CDR3 nucleotides: TGTGCCAGCAGTTCGGCGGGCGACAACACTGAAGCTTTCTTT. Residues: CASSSAGDNTEAFF. The genes are TRBV28 and TRBJ1-1; no clear D gene. The CDR3 runs 14 residues. Per the germline V gene, CDR1 is MDHEN and CDR2 is SYDVKM. Trimming removed 4 bases at V and 2 bases at J, with 11 bases between.